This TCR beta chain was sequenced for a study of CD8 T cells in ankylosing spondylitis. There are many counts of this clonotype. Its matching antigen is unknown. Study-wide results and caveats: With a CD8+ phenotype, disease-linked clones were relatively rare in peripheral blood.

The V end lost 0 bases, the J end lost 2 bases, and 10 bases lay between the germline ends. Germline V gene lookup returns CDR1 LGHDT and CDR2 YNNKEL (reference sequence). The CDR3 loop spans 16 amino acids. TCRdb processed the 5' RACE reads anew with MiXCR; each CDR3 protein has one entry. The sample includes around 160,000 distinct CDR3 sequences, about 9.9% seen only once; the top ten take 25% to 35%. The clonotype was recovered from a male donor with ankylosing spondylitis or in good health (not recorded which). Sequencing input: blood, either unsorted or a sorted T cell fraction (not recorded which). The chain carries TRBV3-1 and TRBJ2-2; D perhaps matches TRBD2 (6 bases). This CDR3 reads CASSQDPGLNTGELFF. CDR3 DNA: TGTGCCAGCAGCCAAGATCCGGGACTCAACACCGGGGAGCTGTTTTTT.